This T cell receptor (beta chain) was retrieved from a study of CD8 T cells in Susac syndrome. This clonotype turned up a few times. Treatment-naive patients with stable or active relapsing-remitting disease served as multiple sclerosis controls. An amount of RNA that ranged from 0.5 to 1 ug was reverse transcribed with random hexamers. With immunoSEQ multiplex PCR, TCR beta CDR3 was amplified across 54 Vbeta and 13 Jbeta. TCRdb reprocessed the immunoSEQ multiplex PCR reads via MiXCR and lists one record per CDR3 protein. The table lists about 120,000 distinct CDR3 sequences, approximately 93% of them singletons, with 0.093% in the top ten. The CDR3 runs to 12 residues. V was trimmed by 7 bases and J by 2 bases, leaving 11 bases between them. Germline V lookup: CDR1 DFQATT, CDR2 SNEGSKA (reference sequence).

The chain uses TRBV20-1 and TRBJ2-5; D is undetermined. The source material was CD4+ T cells from PBMCs. The sequence came from a human donor with multiple sclerosis. This CDR3 reads CSVRTAQETQYF. Here the CDR3 DNA reads TGCAGTGTTAGGACCGCACAAGAGACCCAGTACTTC.